Listed below are T cell receptor beta chains from one sample, sequenced in a study of blood T cell repertoires in COVID-19. Libraries were prepared by immunoSEQ multiplex PCR; TCRdb keeps only in-frame clonotypes and omits some of them. Among approximately 490,000 clones listed, roughly nine tenths were seen once. The sample consisted of PBMCs or T cells enriched from blood (not recorded which). The receptors were gathered from a woman in her sixties or seventies who had recovered from COVID-19. CDR3s include the opening cysteine and the closing phenylalanine or tryptophan. D genes are given only for firm matches. A clone size is listed for some rows: how often the clone was seen (once, few, many), or a class if it is expanded.

j_call v_call clone_size d_call cdr3_nt cdr3_aa
TRBJ2-2 TRBV2 . TRBD1 TGTGCCAGCAGAAGACAGGGGGCTCAGGGGGAGCTGTTTTTT CASRRQGAQGELFF
TRBJ1-2 TRBV11-2 . TRBD1 TGTGCCAGCAGCCTAGGGAGGACAGGGGGCTTTGGCTACACCTTC CASSLGRTGGFGYTF
TRBJ1-2 TRBV29-1 . . TGCAGCGTTGAAGAAACAGGGACTAACTATGGCTACACCTTC CSVEETGTNYGYTF
TRBJ2-1 TRBV4-1 . TRBD1 TGCGCCAGCAGCCACCCACCCGGACAGGGGGGAGTGGATGAGCAGTTCTTC CASSHPPGQGGVDEQFF
TRBJ1-4 TRBV5-1 . . TGCGCCAGCAGCACAGGGACGGTTAATGAAAAACTGTTTTTT CASSTGTVNEKLFF
TRBJ2-3 TRBV4-2 . TRBD1 TGTGCCAGCAGCCAAGGGTGGACAGGGGACACAGATACGCAGTATTTT CASSQGWTGDTDTQYF
TRBJ1-2 TRBV27 . . TGTGCCAGCAGTTTCGACAGCCATGGCCCACTTCGAGGCTACACCTTC CASSFDSHGPLRGYTF
TRBJ1-3 TRBV5-1 . . TGCGCCAGCAGCTTAGGGGGCTCTGGAAACACCATATATTTT CASSLGGSGNTIYF
TRBJ1-4 TRBV19 . . TGTGCCAGTAGTATAGTGGGAAGGGGCACATTCTCACTACCGTCTAATGAAAAACTGTTTTTT CASSIVGRGTFSLPSNEKLFF
TRBJ1-5 TRBV5-6 . . TGTGCCAGCAGCTTGATGGGGGGAAACAATCAGCCCCAGCATTTT CASSLMGGNNQPQHF
TRBJ2-1 TRBV2 . TRBD2 TGTGCCAGCAGTACCCGGGCTAGCGGGAGTGGAAATGAGCAGTTCTTC CASSTRASGSGNEQFF
TRBJ2-4 TRBV11-2 . . TGTGCCAGCAGCTTAGTCGGGGGAGAGGTAGCCAAAAACATTCAGTACTTC CASSLVGGEVAKNIQYF
TRBJ2-5 TRBV6-5 . TRBD1 TGTGCCAGCAGTTACTCTCATAGGGACAGGGAGACCCAGTACTTC CASSYSHRDRETQYF
TRBJ1-2 TRBV5-1 . TRBD1 TGCGCCAGCAGCTTGGAAGGGACAGGGGGCGGCTACACCTTC CASSLEGTGGGYTF
TRBJ2-3 TRBV29-1 . TRBD1 TGCAGGGGACAGGATGGGGCAGATACGCAGTATTTT CRGQDGADTQYF
TRBJ1-1 TRBV6-5 . TRBD1 TGTGCCAGCAGACAGGGGAGAGAGGCCCAGGGTTTCTTT CASRQGREAQGFF
TRBJ2-3 TRBV2 . . TGTGCCAGCAGTGGGGGGGTCTTGGTTAGCACAGATACGCAGTATTTT CASSGGVLVSTDTQYF
TRBJ1-2 TRBV28 . TRBD1 TGTGCCAGCAGTCGGACAGGGTATAATAACTATGGCTACACCTTC CASSRTGYNNYGYTF
TRBJ2-7 TRBV3-1/TRBV3-2 many . TGTGCCAGCAGCCCCCATTCGGGGGGACAGGCCGGAACCTACGAGCAGTACTTC CASSPHSGGQAGTYEQYF
TRBJ2-2 TRBV3-1/TRBV3-2 . TRBD2 TGTGCCAGCAGCCCCTCCGGGACTAGCGGGGGCTGGAACACCGGGGAGCTGTTTTTT CASSPSGTSGGWNTGELFF
TRBJ1-2 TRBV4-1 . TRBD1 TGCGCCAGCACTCCCCTTGACAGGGAGGTCTATGGCTACACCTTC CASTPLDREVYGYTF
TRBJ2-1 TRBV11-2 few . TGTGCCAGCAGCCGCCTATTGACAGTCAACAATGAGCAGTTCTTC CASSRLLTVNNEQFF
TRBJ2-5 TRBV5-1 once . TGCGCCAGCAGCTCGTCCTGGGGAGCAACCTTGGGGTCCCAGTACTTC CASSSSWGATLGSQYF